The present TCR beta chain was sequenced within a study of cytomegalovirus exposure and HLA in healthy donors. PCR was performed using 60 Vbeta and 13 Jbeta primers. TCRdb's copy holds only in-frame clones and misses some; the assay was immunoSEQ multiplex PCR. In the table there are about 120,000 clones, roughly 66% of which are singletons. Germline loops: CDR1 GTSNPN, CDR2 SVGIG (reference sequence). The germline V and J ends were trimmed by 3 bases and 6 bases, with 18 bases remaining between them. The CDR3 contains 15 residues. This receptor was obtained from a man aged 18 to 30 in good health and CMV-seronegative. Sequencing was performed on PBMCs. V and J are TRBV30 and TRBJ2-1; a possible D gene is TRBD2 (5 bases). The CDR3 sequence is CAWSPGVLGSNEQFF. As DNA, the CDR3 is TGTGCCTGGAGCCCCGGGGTTTTGGGCAGCAATGAGCAGTTCTTC.